The rows below give T cell receptor beta chains drawn from one sample of a study of read filtering for tumor transcriptome and immune sequencing. TCRdb itself ran the reads through MiXCR, one entry per CDR3 protein. The data contain about 93,000 distinct CDR3 sequences, 20% to 25% of them seen just once; the ten biggest clones take up around 10%. The sequencing input was a population of CD138-negative cells sorted from bone marrow. The receptors stem from a donor at least 40 years old with multiple myeloma. The CDR3 runs from the conserved cysteine through the conserved F or W.

V	J	CDR3
TRBV20-1	TRBJ2-1	CSASLRSNPGLAVFEQFF
TRBV28	TRBJ1-1	CASRMAGGGTEAFF
TRBV6-5	TRBJ2-1	CTLEHILTEFDEQFF
TRBV21-1	TRBJ1-2	CASSEDSGSNGGYTF
TRBV7-2	TRBJ2-5	CASSTYRDETQYF
TRBV11-2	TRBJ2-5	CASSLAVQGLETQYF
TRBV20-1	TRBJ1-1	CSARDLGQGGGTEAFF
TRBV5-1	TRBJ1-1	CASSLVLGEVNTEAFF
TRBV29-1	TRBJ1-1	CSVPGGLGTEAFF
TRBV28	TRBJ1-5	CASSPPGQSYSNQPQHF
TRBV20-1	TRBJ2-2	CSARLAGPNTGELFF
TRBV7-9	TRBJ2-1	CASSLAGYHEQFF
TRBV7-9	TRBJ1-2	CASSPTGSYGYTF
TRBV19	TRBJ2-1	CASTPSRGSYNEQFF
TRBV28	TRBJ2-4	CASTHGGQVAKNIQYF
TRBV3-1	TRBJ2-1	CASSQEDLGAWNEQFF
TRBV5-1	TRBJ2-3	CASTDRGGRDTQYF
TRBV6-5	TRBJ1-1	CSSSYLGSGVTEAFF
TRBV2	TRBJ2-2	CASKSSAGNTGELFF
TRBV19	TRBJ1-6	CATRDRPTYNSPLHF
TRBV29-1	TRBJ1-1	CSVERPENTEAFF
TRBV4-1	TRBJ2-7	CASSQDPAGDEQYF
TRBV28	TRBJ2-3	CASQEPSSTDTQYF
TRBV6-5	TRBJ1-5	CASSYSQGVGQPQHF
TRBV6-2/TRBV6-3	TRBJ1-6	CASSYHRQADSPLHF
TRBV18	TRBJ1-2	CASSEADRVLYGYTF
TRBV2	TRBJ2-3	CASSETAPTQYF
TRBV6-5	TRBJ1-2	CASSYSFTGYGYTF
TRBV25-1	TRBJ2-2	CASLGVANTGELFF
TRBV28	TRBJ1-1	CASSSPTVWMSAFF
TRBV27	TRBJ1-1	CASSTPTGNTEAFF
TRBV5-1	TRBJ2-1	CASSILAGVDEQFF
TRBV5-1	TRBJ1-4	CASSPGLVIGSEKLFF
TRBV2	TRBJ2-3	CASSTNRVDTQYF
TRBV12-3/TRBV12-4	TRBJ1-1	CASSSSRTNTEAFF
TRBV5-1	TRBJ2-1	CASSSEHTTYSEQSF
TRBV2	TRBJ2-7	CASSVGEAYEQYF
TRBV5-1	TRBJ1-5	CASSLWGEGQPQHF
TRBV2	TRBJ2-3	CASSGDRGADTQYF
TRBV5-4	TRBJ2-1	CASSLGGAGTYNEQFF
TRBV29-1	TRBJ2-6	CSVPGPGANVLTF
TRBV6-5	TRBJ1-6	CASSLRQGGGSNSPLHF
TRBV29-1	TRBJ2-2	CSVVSGELFF
TRBV5-1	TRBJ2-1	CASSWGTVGNEQFF
TRBV5-1	TRBJ1-5	CASSALGQDNQPQHF
TRBV12-3/TRBV12-4	TRBJ1-2	CASSLRLDAGGYGYTF
TRBV28	TRBJ1-6	CASSLTGIRNNSPLHF
TRBV9	TRBJ2-2	CASSVVGRGPGELFF
TRBV7-2	TRBJ2-3	CASSRMRIGGGPTDTQYF
TRBV11-2	TRBJ1-1	CASSHMDRGVTEAFF
TRBV20-1	TRBJ1-2	CSAKTGTGGGYRYGYTF
TRBV2	TRBJ2-1	CASRYGRGYNERFF
TRBV2	TRBJ2-3	CASSEGDRVKDTQYF
TRBV20-1	TRBJ1-4	CSASYRGGGEKLFF
TRBV10-3	TRBJ2-7	CAISGQGGSYEQYF